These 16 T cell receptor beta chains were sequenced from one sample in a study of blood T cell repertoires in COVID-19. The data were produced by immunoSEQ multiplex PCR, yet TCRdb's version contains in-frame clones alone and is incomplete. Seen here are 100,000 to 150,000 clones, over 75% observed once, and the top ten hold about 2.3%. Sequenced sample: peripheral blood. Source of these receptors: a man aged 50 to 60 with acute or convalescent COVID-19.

In DNA, the CDR3 is TGTGCCATCAGTGCTGGTACGGGACAGGGGGGTAATGGCTACACCTTC. Its translation: CAISAGTGQGGNGYTF. V is TRBV10-3 and J is TRBJ1-2, with 11 positions matching TRBD1. This CDR3 has 16 amino acids. Germline-derived CDR1 and CDR2 are ENHRY and SYGVKD. V shed 4 bases, J shed 6 bases, and the junction held 10 bases outside the gene matches.

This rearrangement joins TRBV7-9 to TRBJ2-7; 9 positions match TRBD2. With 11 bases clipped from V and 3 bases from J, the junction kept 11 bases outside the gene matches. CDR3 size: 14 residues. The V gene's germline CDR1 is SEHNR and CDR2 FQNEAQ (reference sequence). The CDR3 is CAPAAGGGDYEQYF. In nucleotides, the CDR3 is TGTGCCCCTGCTGCGGGGGGGGGAGACTACGAGCAGTACTTC.

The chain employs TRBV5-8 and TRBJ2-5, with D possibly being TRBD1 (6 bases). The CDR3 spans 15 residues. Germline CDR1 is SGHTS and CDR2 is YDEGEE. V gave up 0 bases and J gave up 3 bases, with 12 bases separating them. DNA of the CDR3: TGTGCCAGCAGCTTGGCCAGGTACAGGGAAGAGACCCAGTACTTC. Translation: CASSLARYREETQYF.

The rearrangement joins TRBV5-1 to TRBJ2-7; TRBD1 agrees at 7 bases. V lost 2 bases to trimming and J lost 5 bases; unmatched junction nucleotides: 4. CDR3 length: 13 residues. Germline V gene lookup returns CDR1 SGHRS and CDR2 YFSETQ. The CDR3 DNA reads TGCGCCAGCAGCTTTGACAGGGACAACGAGCAGTACTTC. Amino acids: CASSFDRDNEQYF.

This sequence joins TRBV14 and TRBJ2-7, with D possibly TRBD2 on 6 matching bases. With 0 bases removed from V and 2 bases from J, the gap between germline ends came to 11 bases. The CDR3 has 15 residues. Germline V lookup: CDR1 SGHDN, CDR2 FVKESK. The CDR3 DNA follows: TGTGCCAGCAGCCAAGATGCGGGGTTTGCCTACGAGCAGTACTTC. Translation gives CASSQDAGFAYEQYF.

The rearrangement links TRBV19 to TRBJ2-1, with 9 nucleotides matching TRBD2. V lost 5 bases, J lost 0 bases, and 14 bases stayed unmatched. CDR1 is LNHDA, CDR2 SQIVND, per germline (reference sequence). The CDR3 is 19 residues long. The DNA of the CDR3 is TGTGCCAGTAGTCCCTGGGGGGCCAGTAGCGGGAGCTCCTACAATGAGCAGTTCTTC. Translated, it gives CASSPWGASSGSSYNEQFF.

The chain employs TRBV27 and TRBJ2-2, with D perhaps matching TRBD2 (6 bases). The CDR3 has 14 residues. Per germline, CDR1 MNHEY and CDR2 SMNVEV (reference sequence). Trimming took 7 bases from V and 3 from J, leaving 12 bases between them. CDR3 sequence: CASTERAYTGELFF. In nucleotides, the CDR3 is TGTGCCAGCACTGAGCGGGCGTACACCGGGGAGCTGTTTTTT.

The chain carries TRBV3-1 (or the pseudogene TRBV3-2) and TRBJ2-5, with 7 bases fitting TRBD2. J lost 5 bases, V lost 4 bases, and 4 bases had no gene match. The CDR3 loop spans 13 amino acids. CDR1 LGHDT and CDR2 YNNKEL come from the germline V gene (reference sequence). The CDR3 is CASSRGGKETQYF. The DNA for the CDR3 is TGTGCCAGCAGCCGGGGGGGGAAGGAGACCCAGTACTTC.

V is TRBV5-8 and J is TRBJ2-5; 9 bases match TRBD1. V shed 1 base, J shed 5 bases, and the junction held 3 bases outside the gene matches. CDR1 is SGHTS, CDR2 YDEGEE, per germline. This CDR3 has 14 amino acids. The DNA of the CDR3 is TGTGCCAGCAGCTTGACAGGGGGCCGTGAGACCCAGTACTTC. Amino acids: CASSLTGGRETQYF.

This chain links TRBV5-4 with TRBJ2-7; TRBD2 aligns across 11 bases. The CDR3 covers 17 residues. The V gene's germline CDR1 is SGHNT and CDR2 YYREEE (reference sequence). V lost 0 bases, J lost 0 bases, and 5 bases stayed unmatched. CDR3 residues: CASSLGRTSGFSYEQYF. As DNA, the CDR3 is TGTGCCAGCAGCTTGGGGCGGACTAGCGGGTTCTCCTACGAGCAGTACTTC.

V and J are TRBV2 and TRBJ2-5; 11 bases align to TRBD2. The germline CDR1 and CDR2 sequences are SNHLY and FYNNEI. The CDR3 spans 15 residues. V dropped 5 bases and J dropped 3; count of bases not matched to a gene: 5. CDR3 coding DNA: TGTGCCAGCAGTCTCGAGACTAGCGGGGAAGAGACCCAGTACTTC. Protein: CASSLETSGEETQYF.

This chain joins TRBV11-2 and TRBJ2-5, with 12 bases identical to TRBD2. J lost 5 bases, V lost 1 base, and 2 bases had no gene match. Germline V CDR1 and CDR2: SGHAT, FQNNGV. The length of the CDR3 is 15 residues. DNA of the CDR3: TGTGCCAGCAGCTTAGCTAGCGGGGGGGTTGAGACCCAGTACTTC. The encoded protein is CASSLASGGVETQYF. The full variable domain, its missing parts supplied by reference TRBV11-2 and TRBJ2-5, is EAGVAQSPRYKIIEKRQSVAFWCNPISGHATLYWYQQILGQGPKLLIQFQNNGVVDDSQLPKDRFSAERLKGVDSTLKIQPAKLEDSAVYLCASSLASGGVETQYFGPGTRLLVL.

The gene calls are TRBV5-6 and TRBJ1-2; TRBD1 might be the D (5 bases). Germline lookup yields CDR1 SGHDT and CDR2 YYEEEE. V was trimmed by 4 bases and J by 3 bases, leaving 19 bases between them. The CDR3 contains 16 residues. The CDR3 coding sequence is TGTGCCAGCAGCCGGGCGGGGGGAAGGCTTGACTATGGCTACACCTTC. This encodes CASSRAGGRLDYGYTF.

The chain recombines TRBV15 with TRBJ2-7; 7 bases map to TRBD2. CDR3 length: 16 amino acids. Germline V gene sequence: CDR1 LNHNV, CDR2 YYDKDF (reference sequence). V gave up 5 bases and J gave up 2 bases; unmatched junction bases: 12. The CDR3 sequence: CATSLHEGGSAYEQYF. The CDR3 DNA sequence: TGTGCCACCAGCTTACACGAGGGAGGGTCGGCCTACGAGCAGTACTTC.

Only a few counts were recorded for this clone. In DNA, the CDR3 is TGTGCCAGCAGCTTAGATCAAGGGGCCAATGAGCAGTTCTTC. Translated: CASSLDQGANEQFF. The gene calls are TRBV11-2 and TRBJ2-1; weak D call: TRBD1 (5 bases). The germline V and J ends were trimmed by 0 bases and 6 bases, with 9 bases remaining between them. The length of the CDR3 is 14 residues. Germline loops: CDR1 SGHAT, CDR2 FQNNGV.

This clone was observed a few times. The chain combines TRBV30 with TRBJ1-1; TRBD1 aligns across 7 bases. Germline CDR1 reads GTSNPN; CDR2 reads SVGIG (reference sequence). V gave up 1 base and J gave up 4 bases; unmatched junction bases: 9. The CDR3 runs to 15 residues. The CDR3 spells CAWSATGFAATEAFF. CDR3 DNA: TGTGCCTGGAGTGCGACAGGGTTTGCGGCCACTGAAGCTTTCTTT. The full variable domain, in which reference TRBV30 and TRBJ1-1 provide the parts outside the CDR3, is SQTIHQWPATLVQPVGSPLSLECTVEGTSNPNLYWYRQAAGRGLQLLFYSVGIGQISSEVPQNLSASRPQDRQFILSSKKLLLSDSGFYLCAWSATGFAATEAFFGQGTRLTVV.